Shown below are 27 T cell receptor beta chains from a single sample sequenced in a study of blood T cell repertoires in COVID-19. Assay used: immunoSEQ multiplex PCR; TCRdb lists only in-frame clones, some missing. The table has 300,000 or so clones, approximately 90% seen once. The specimen was peripheral blood. The receptors shown here come from a woman between 25 and 40 years old with COVID-19, enrolled during active disease.

V and J are TRBV11-2 and TRBJ2-3; D might be TRBD2 (5 bases). The germline V gene encodes CDR1 SGHAT and CDR2 FQNNGV. The CDR3 is 16 amino acids. Trimming took off 1 base at V and 0 bases at J, with 11 bases between the two ends. This CDR3 reads CASSLVGGYSTDTQYF. The CDR3 DNA is TGTGCCAGCAGCTTAGTAGGCGGGTACAGCACAGATACGCAGTATTTT.

This chain connects TRBV6-5 to TRBJ1-1, with 10 nucleotides matching TRBD1. Germline-derived CDR1 and CDR2 are MNHEY and SVGAGI. V lost 5 bases and J lost 10; bases outside the gene matches: 10. The CDR3 covers 14 residues. CDR3 sequence: CASSLPGTGEVAFF. The CDR3 DNA reads TGTGCCAGCAGTCTCCCCGGGACAGGGGAGGTAGCTTTCTTT.

In its sample, this clone was seen once. This chain joins TRBV2 and TRBJ1-5; tentatively, D is TRBD1 (5 bases). There are 14 residues in the CDR3. Germline assignment: CDR1 SNHLY and CDR2 FYNNEI. Trimming pared 6 bases from V and 2 bases from J, leaving 11 bases between. CDR3 sequence: CASRARQRNQPQHF. The CDR3 nucleotides are TGTGCCAGCAGGGCCAGACAGCGCAATCAGCCCCAGCATTTT.

Remarks on this clone: The sample holds other DNA sequences that translate to the same CDR3. This rearrangement joins TRBV12-3 or TRBV12-4 to TRBJ2-7, with D possibly matching TRBD1 (5 bases). The CDR3 has 13 residues. Between the trimmed V and J ends, which lost 1 base and 2 bases, there was a span of 6 bases. CDR3: CASSLGTPYEQYF. The CDR3 region has the DNA TGTGCCAGCAGTTTAGGGACACCCTACGAGCAGTACTTC.

The chain links TRBV7-2 to TRBJ1-2; 11 bases map to TRBD1. With V trimmed by 6 bases and J by 7 bases, 10 bases remained unmatched. The germline gives CDR1 SGHTA, CDR2 FQGNSA. CDR3 length: 15 residues. The CDR3 spells CASSSSGTGGSGYTF. The DNA for the CDR3 is TGTGCCAGCAGTTCCTCCGGGACAGGGGGAAGTGGCTACACCTTC.

This chain uses TRBV30 with TRBJ1-1; TRBD1 matches at 9 bases. From germline, CDR1 is GTSNPN and CDR2 SVGIG (reference sequence). V was clipped by 4 bases and J by 5 bases; unmatched bases: 8. The CDR3 covers 14 residues. DNA for the CDR3: TGTGCCTGGATCATGACAGGGGGTGATACTGAAGCTTTCTTT. This encodes CAWIMTGGDTEAFF.

This chain joins TRBV5-6 and TRBJ2-2, with a possible D match to TRBD2 (7 bases). Between the trimmed V and J ends, which lost 4 bases and 5 bases, there was a span of 18 bases. CDR3 length equals 16 residues. Germline V gene data show CDR1 as SGHDT and CDR2 as YYEEEE. The CDR3 loop is CASSPTGRGTTGELFF. The CDR3, as DNA: TGTGCCAGCAGCCCTACAGGGAGGGGAACAACCGGGGAGCTGTTTTTT.

The chain joins TRBV30 to TRBJ1-3; no firm D call. Germline V gives CDR1 GTSNPN, CDR2 SVGIG (reference sequence). CDR3 size: 15 residues. Trimming took off 3 bases at V and 1 base at J, with 13 bases between the two ends. In nucleotides, the CDR3 is TGTGCCTGGAGATGGGTGGAGGGATCTGGAAACACCATATATTTT. Translated: CAWRWVEGSGNTIYF.

DNA of the CDR3: TGTGCCTGGAGTCGAAAAGGACTAGCGGGAGACACTGAGCAGTTCTTC. Amino acid sequence: CAWSRKGLAGDTEQFF. This chain uses TRBV30 with TRBJ2-1; 13 nucleotides align to TRBD2. This CDR3 has 16 residues. Germline V gene sequence: CDR1 GTSNPN, CDR2 SVGIG (reference sequence). Trimming cost V 2 bases and J 9 bases; bases outside gene matches: 10.

This chain connects TRBV28 to TRBJ2-7; 10 bases match TRBD2. The germline gives CDR1 MDHEN, CDR2 SYDVKM. V lost 3 bases, J lost 7 bases, and 6 bases stayed unmatched. The CDR3 sequence is 14 residues long. CDR3 loop: CASSFSLAGAEQYF. In DNA, the CDR3 is TGTGCCAGCAGTTTTTCGCTAGCGGGAGCAGAGCAGTACTTC.

This chain connects TRBV10-3 to TRBJ2-2; weak D call: TRBD1 (5 bases). Looked up from germline, CDR1 is ENHRY and CDR2 is SYGVKD. The V end was cut by 8 bases, the J end by 7 bases, with 14 bases between. This CDR3 comprises 13 residues. CDR3 loop: CAICQGQGGELFF. The DNA for the CDR3 is TGTGCCATCTGCCAGGGTCAAGGCGGGGAGCTGTTTTTT.

This clone has ten or more counts. The chain has TRBV19 and TRBJ2-7, with a tentative D call TRBD2 (5 bases). With 3 bases removed from V and 4 bases from J, the gap between germline ends came to 13 bases. The CDR3 length is 14 residues. The V gene's germline CDR1 is LNHDA and CDR2 SQIVND (reference sequence). CDR3 sequence (DNA): TGTGCCAGTAGTATTTACGGGGAAGGTTACGAGCAGTACTTC. Translating gives CASSIYGEGYEQYF.

The chain couples TRBV6-5 to TRBJ1-2; D might be TRBD1 (5 bases). The CDR3 is 13 residues long. Deletions cut 2 bases from V and 8 bases from J, with 12 bases between. Germline V lookup: CDR1 MNHEY, CDR2 SVGAGI. The CDR3 protein is CASSYRREGGYTF. DNA for the CDR3: TGTGCCAGCAGTTACCGCAGGGAAGGAGGCTACACCTTC.

The chain joins TRBV4-1 to TRBJ2-7; the match to TRBD1 covers 8 bases. V lost 0 bases to trimming and J lost 3 bases; unmatched junction nucleotides: 7. The CDR3 consists of 16 residues. Germline V gene data show CDR1 as MGHRA and CDR2 as YSYEKL. The CDR3 protein is CASSQDRDRRLYEQYF. The DNA of the CDR3 is TGCGCCAGCAGCCAAGACCGGGACAGGAGACTCTACGAGCAGTACTTC.

V gene TRBV6-5 combines with J gene TRBJ1-4, with TRBD1 identical over 10 bases. The V gene's germline CDR1 is MNHEY and CDR2 SVGAGI. This CDR3 contains 14 residues. V lost 1 base to trimming and J lost 7 bases; unmatched junction nucleotides: 0. In DNA, the CDR3 is TGTGCCAGCAGTTACTGGGACAGGGGTGAAAAACTGTTTTTT. It codes for CASSYWDRGEKLFF.

This chain connects TRBV18 to TRBJ1-1, with 8 bases identical to TRBD1. There are 14 residues in the CDR3. Germline CDR1 reads KGHSH; CDR2 reads LQKENI. The V segment lost 4 bases and the J segment 6 bases; nucleotides outside the gene matches: 7. The CDR3 bases are TGTGCCAGCTCACGCCTGACAGGGGAGGCTGAAGCTTTCTTT. Amino acids: CASSRLTGEAEAFF.

The rearrangement uses TRBV5-4 and TRBJ2-7, with D uncertain. This CDR3 comprises 14 residues. The V end lost 3 bases, the J end lost 4 bases, and 14 bases lay between the germline ends. The germline V gene has CDR1 SGHNT and CDR2 YYREEE (reference sequence). The CDR3 loop is CASSSPPAGYEQYF. CDR3 bases: TGTGCCAGCAGCTCCCCACCAGCCGGGTACGAGCAGTACTTC.

The chain carries TRBV5-6 and TRBJ1-1; D is possibly TRBD1 (6 bases). The CDR3 runs 15 residues. Between the trimmed V and J ends, which lost 6 bases and 2 bases, there was a span of 17 bases. Germline V CDR1 and CDR2: SGHDT, YYEEEE. CDR3 bases: TGTGCCAGCACGCTAAGGGGGACGGGCAACACTGAAGCTTTCTTT. Its translation is CASTLRGTGNTEAFF.

This clone was seen a handful of times. This chain links TRBV27 with TRBJ2-7; tentative D call: TRBD2 (5 bases). Trimming shortened V by 7 bases and J by 6 bases, and 19 bases separated the two germline ends. The germline gives CDR1 MNHEY, CDR2 SMNVEV (reference sequence). The CDR3 extends over 14 amino acids. The CDR3 protein is CASKLTTTLLEQYF. The CDR3 DNA reads as TGTGCCAGCAAATTGACTACCACTCTTCTCGAGCAGTACTTC.

This clone was counted a few times. The V call is TRBV24-1, the J call TRBJ1-5; D is undetermined. This CDR3 contains 12 residues. V dropped 9 bases and J dropped 5 bases, with 10 bases sitting between them. In germline, CDR1 is KGHDR, CDR2 SFDVKD. CDR3 bases: TGTGCCACCTCAGGAAGGCATCAGCCCCAGCATTTT. It specifies CATSGRHQPQHF.

The V and J genes are TRBV18 and TRBJ2-2; D unresolved. This CDR3 comprises 15 residues. V was pared by 0 bases and J by 1 base, with 6 bases between. Germline-derived CDR1 and CDR2 are KGHSH and LQKENI. CDR3 DNA sequence: TGTGCCAGCTCACCACCTTACGGGAACACCGGGGAGCTGTTTTTT. Translation: CASSPPYGNTGELFF.

The J gene is TRBJ1-1, the V gene TRBV6-5; TRBD1 agrees at 7 bases. J was trimmed by 0 bases and V by 0 bases; bases with no gene match: 4. From germline, CDR1 is MNHEY and CDR2 SVGAGI. The CDR3 consists of 16 residues. The CDR3 DNA follows: TGTGCCAGCAGTTACTCGAACAGGGGTATGAACACTGAAGCTTTCTTT. The encoded protein is CASSYSNRGMNTEAFF.

This chain connects TRBV7-8 to TRBJ1-1; D is uncertain. Germline V gene data show CDR1 as SGHVS and CDR2 as FQNEAQ. The V end lost 1 base, the J end lost 1 base, and 10 bases lay between the germline ends. This CDR3 comprises 15 residues. The CDR3 loop reads CASSLVTVSNTEAFF. The CDR3 DNA follows: TGTGCCAGCAGCTTAGTTACTGTATCGAACACTGAAGCTTTCTTT.

J is TRBJ1-2 and V is TRBV6-4; 9 bases fit TRBD1. CDR1 and CDR2 (germline): MRHNA, SNTAGT. The CDR3 runs 14 residues. J was trimmed by 7 bases and V by 2 bases; bases with no gene match: 5. In nucleotides, the CDR3 is TGTGCCAGCAGTGACCAACAGGGGGCTGGTGGCTACACCTTC. Amino acids: CASSDQQGAGGYTF.

This chain connects TRBV19 to TRBJ2-2; the match to TRBD1 covers 9 bases. From germline, CDR1 is LNHDA and CDR2 SQIVND (reference sequence). This CDR3 region has 15 residues. With 5 bases clipped from V and 6 bases from J, the junction kept 7 bases outside the gene matches. As DNA, the CDR3 is TGTGCCAGTAGTCCCGGGACAGGGTTATCCGGGGAGCTGTTTTTT. Translated, it gives CASSPGTGLSGELFF.

V gene TRBV28 combines with J gene TRBJ1-2, with D maybe TRBD1 (6 bases). V dropped 6 bases and J dropped 4 bases, with 18 bases sitting between them. The CDR3 runs to 15 residues. CDR1 is MDHEN and CDR2 is SYDVKM in the germline V gene. The CDR3 spells CASRVGTTGAYGYTF. CDR3 bases: TGTGCCAGCAGGGTCGGGACGACAGGTGCCTATGGCTACACCTTC.

The chain links TRBV19 to TRBJ2-1, with 8 bases identical to TRBD2. The V gene end was trimmed by 7 bases and the J gene end by 2 bases; junction bases not matched to a gene: 13. The CDR3 runs to 17 residues. The germline CDR1 and CDR2 sequences are LNHDA and SQIVND (reference sequence). CDR3 coding DNA: TGTGCCAGTACCCGTAACCCGGGACTAGTAACCTACAATGAGCAGTTCTTC. Its protein product is CASTRNPGLVTYNEQFF.